The 3 T cell receptor beta chains given below trace back to one sample, sequenced in a study of T cells expressing NK-cell markers. Reprocessing the 5' RACE reads, TCRdb reports a single entry for every CDR3 protein and omits DNA. Its clone listing holds some 390,000 distinct CDR3 sequences. Sequenced input: blood T cells: a sorted CD56 or NKG2C T cell subset, CD4+ or CD8+ T cells, or bulk PBMC T cells (not recorded which). Source of these receptors: a woman aged 45-65 years in good health.

CDR3 amino acids: CASSLAVGITDEQFF. The chain recombines TRBV5-1 with TRBJ2-1. CDR1 and CDR2 from the germline V gene are SGHRS and YFSETQ. This CDR3 comprises 15 residues.

V is TRBV3-1 and J is TRBJ2-7; without DNA, the TCRdb call of TRBD2 cannot be checked. The germline CDR1 and CDR2 sequences are LGHDT and YNNKEL (reference sequence). CDR3 size: 14 residues. CDR3 protein: CASSLLAGNYEQYF.

The chain joins TRBV3-1 to TRBJ1-4. Germline V gene data show CDR1 as LGHDT and CDR2 as YNNKEL (reference sequence). The CDR3 has 15 residues. CDR3 sequence: CASSQDSLRNEKLFF.